This T cell receptor (beta chain) was sequenced in a study of blood T cell repertoires in COVID-19. The wider study: The United States, Italy and Spain supplied acute and convalescent COVID-19 samples. T cells, B-cell-depleted T cells, or PBMCs supplied cDNA or gDNA.

Libraries were prepared by immunoSEQ multiplex PCR; TCRdb keeps only in-frame clonotypes and omits some of them. The data hold under 200,000 clones, with 75% to 90% observed a single time. Trimming at V came to 6 bases and at J to 0 bases, leaving 7 bases not matched to a gene. The germline CDR1 and CDR2 sequences are SGHTA and FQGNSA. This CDR3 is 16 amino acids long. Sequencing input: peripheral blood. This chain uses TRBV7-2 with TRBJ1-2; TRBD1 matches 10 bases. The receptor comes from a woman between 35 and 50 years old with acute or convalescent COVID-19. The CDR3 spells CASSKPGQGPNYGYTF. CDR3 DNA sequence: TGTGCCAGCAGTAAGCCGGGACAGGGGCCTAACTATGGCTACACCTTC.